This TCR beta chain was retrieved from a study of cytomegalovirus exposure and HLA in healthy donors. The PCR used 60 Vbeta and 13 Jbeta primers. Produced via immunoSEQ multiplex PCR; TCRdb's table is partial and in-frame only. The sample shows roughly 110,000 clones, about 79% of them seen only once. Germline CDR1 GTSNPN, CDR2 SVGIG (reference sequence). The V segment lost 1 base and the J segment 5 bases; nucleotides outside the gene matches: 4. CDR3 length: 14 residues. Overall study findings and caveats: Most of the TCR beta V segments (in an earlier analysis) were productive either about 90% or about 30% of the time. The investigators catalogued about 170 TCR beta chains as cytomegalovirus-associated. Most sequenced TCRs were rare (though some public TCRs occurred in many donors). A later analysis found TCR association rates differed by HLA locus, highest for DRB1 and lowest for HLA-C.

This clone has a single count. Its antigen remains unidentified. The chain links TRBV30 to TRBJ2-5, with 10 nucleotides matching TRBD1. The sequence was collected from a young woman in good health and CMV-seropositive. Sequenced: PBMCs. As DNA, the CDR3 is TGTGCCTGGAGTGAGGACAGGGGGGAGGAGACCCAGTACTTC. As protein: CAWSEDRGEETQYF. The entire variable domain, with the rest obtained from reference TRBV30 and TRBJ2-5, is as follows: SQTIHQWPATLVQPVGSPLSLECTVEGTSNPNLYWYRQAAGRGLQLLFYSVGIGQISSEVPQNLSASRPQDRQFILSSKKLLLSDSGFYLCAWSEDRGEETQYFGPGTRLLVL.